These 32 T cell receptor beta chains share one sample of origin, sequenced in a study of T cells after yellow fever vaccination. TCRdb analysed the 5' RACE reads with MiXCR anew, one entry per CDR3 protein. The table shows under 400,000 distinct CDR3 sequences, with around 10% occurring only once. This specimen was PBMCs, taken on the day of the first yellow fever vaccination. The receptors shown here come from a man younger than 35 who received the YFV17D yellow fever vaccine.

This clonotype was counted between two and nine times. The chain recombines TRBV3-1 with TRBJ2-5; 8 bases line up with TRBD1. The V and J ends lost 0 bases and 6 bases, in that order; junction bases with no gene match: 3. Germline V gene lookup returns CDR1 LGHDT and CDR2 YNNKEL (reference sequence). CDR3 size: 14 residues. The CDR3, as DNA: TGTGCCAGCAGCCAAGACCGACAGGGGCAGACCCAGTACTTC. Amino acid sequence: CASSQDRQGQTQYF.

This rearrangement joins TRBV19 to TRBJ2-5; D remains unclear. This CDR3 spans 14 amino acids. Deletions cut 1 base from V and 7 bases from J, with 13 bases between. The germline CDR1 and CDR2 sequences are LNHDA and SQIVND (reference sequence). The CDR3 sequence is CASSIAGPPGTQYF. The CDR3 DNA is TGTGCCAGTAGTATAGCTGGCCCGCCAGGGACCCAGTACTTC.

This clonotype was counted only a few times. The chain carries TRBV20-1 and TRBJ2-7; the D gene is possibly TRBD1 (5 bases). The V end was cut by 0 bases, the J end by 0 bases, with 9 bases between. The CDR3 loop spans 14 amino acids. Germline lookup yields CDR1 DFQATT and CDR2 SNEGSKA (reference sequence). CDR3 residues: CSARDDRLSYEQYV. The CDR3 DNA follows: TGCAGTGCTAGAGATGACAGACTCTCCTACGAGCAGTACGTC.

This clonotype has more than one count but fewer than ten. The chain combines TRBV6-1 with TRBJ1-1, with D uncertain. With 7 bases removed from V and 6 bases from J, the gap between germline ends came to 15 bases. The CDR3 is made up of 13 amino acids. Germline lookup yields CDR1 MNHNS and CDR2 SASEGT. CDR3 nucleotide sequence: TGTGCCAGCACCGCCTTTTTAAACGCTGAAGCTTTCTTT. This translates into CASTAFLNAEAFF.

The CDR3, as DNA: TGTGCCAGCAGCGGACTATACAATGAGCAGTTCTTC. Protein sequence: CASSGLYNEQFF. The chain employs TRBV2 and TRBJ2-1, with TRBD2 as a possible D gene (6 bases). Trimming left V 6 bases short and J 4 bases short, with 7 bases between. The CDR3 covers 12 residues. In germline, CDR1 is SNHLY, CDR2 FYNNEI.

The V gene is TRBV29-1, the J gene TRBJ2-5, with TRBD2 matching 7 bases. J lost 7 bases, V lost 4 bases, and 6 bases had no gene match. Per germline, CDR1 SQVTM and CDR2 ANQGSEA. This CDR3 is built from 12 residues. The CDR3 is CSVGRGEVTQYF. Written as DNA, the CDR3 is TGCAGCGTTGGCCGGGGGGAGGTGACCCAGTACTTC.

The sample holds a few counts of this clonotype. This chain uses TRBV6-5 with TRBJ1-2, with no clear D. Germline V lookup: CDR1 MNHEY, CDR2 SVGAGI. The CDR3 covers 13 residues. Trimming pared 0 bases from V and 7 bases from J, leaving 9 bases between. The CDR3: CASSYSLTGGYTF. DNA of the CDR3: TGTGCCAGCAGTTACTCATTAACGGGTGGCTACACCTTC.

As concerns this clonotype: A much larger clone differs by one base, so this may be a read error. This sequence joins TRBV11-2 and TRBJ2-5; the D gene is possibly TRBD2 (5 bases). The CDR3 is 14 amino acids. The germline V gene encodes CDR1 SGHAT and CDR2 FQNNGV. The DNA of the CDR3 is TGTGTCAGCAGCACTCCGCGGGTTTCAGAGACCCAGTACTTC. Its protein is CVSSTPRVSETQYF.

The V gene is TRBV7-3, the J gene TRBJ2-1; 9 bases fit TRBD1. Unmatched junction bases numbered 4, after V lost 4 bases and J lost 3 bases. The CDR3 loop spans 15 amino acids. The germline V gene has CDR1 SGHTA and CDR2 FQGTGA. CDR3 region: CASSYTGGIYNEQFF. CDR3 DNA sequence: TGTGCCAGCAGCTACACAGGGGGCATCTACAATGAGCAGTTCTTC.

There are a few counts of this clonotype. The chain employs TRBV4-3 and TRBJ1-1; D not certain. Trimming stripped 1 base from V and 0 bases from J, with 9 bases between. Germline V CDR1 and CDR2: LGHNA, YSLEER. CDR3 length: 15 residues. CDR3 in DNA: TGCGCCAGCAGCCAAGGCCACATACTGAACACTGAAGCTTTCTTT. It codes for CASSQGHILNTEAFF.

The chain has TRBV6-2 or TRBV6-3 and TRBJ2-3; either TRBD1 or TRBD2 may supply D (7 bases each). This CDR3 is 15 amino acids long. V was pared by 6 bases and J by 2 bases, with 15 bases between. Germline loops: CDR1 MNHEY, CDR2 SVGEGT. The chain's CDR3 is CASSPPGGDTDTQYF. CDR3 in DNA: TGTGCCAGCAGCCCCCCAGGGGGGGACACAGATACGCAGTATTTT.

This chain joins TRBV7-2 and TRBJ1-3; tentative D call: TRBD1 (5 bases). This CDR3 is 14 amino acids long. Germline loops: CDR1 SGHTA, CDR2 FQGNSA. Trimming took off 7 bases at V and 3 bases at J, with 13 bases between the two ends. In DNA form, the CDR3 reads TGTGCCAGCAACCCGGGGGGGGTTGGAAACACCATATATTTT. Translation: CASNPGGVGNTIYF.

The rearrangement uses TRBV11-2 and TRBJ2-3, with D perhaps TRBD1 (5 bases). V was cut by 6 bases and J by 5 bases, with 9 bases left in between. The CDR3 covers 12 residues. Germline V gene data show CDR1 as SGHAT and CDR2 as FQNNGV. As DNA, the CDR3 is TGTGCCAGCAGGGGGCAGAAAGATACGCAGTATTTT. This encodes CASRGQKDTQYF.

The sample holds a few counts of this clonotype. The rearrangement links TRBV5-1 to TRBJ2-1; unclear D gene. CDR1 is SGHRS, CDR2 YFSETQ, per germline. V dropped 3 bases and J dropped 12 bases, with 13 bases sitting between them. CDR3 length equals 12 residues. The CDR3 nucleotides read TGCGCCAGCAGCTCAGACGACCCTGGGCAGTTCTTC. Its protein product is CASSSDDPGQFF. Using reference TRBV5-1 and TRBJ2-1 for the parts outside the CDR3, the full variable domain is KAGVTQTPRYLIKTRGQQVTLSCSPISGHRSVSWYQQTPGQGLQFLFEYFSETQRNKGNFPGRFSGRQFSNSRSEMNVSTLELGDSALYLCASSSDDPGQFFGPGTRLTVL.

In its sample, this clonotype was seen a few times. The chain joins TRBV7-8 to TRBJ1-5; 8 positions agree with TRBD1. Germline V lookup: CDR1 SGHVS, CDR2 FQNEAQ. Germline trimming cut 2 bases from V and 11 bases from J; bases unmatched to any gene: 17. This CDR3 has 17 residues. For the CDR3, the DNA is TGTGCCAGCAGCTTATCCCCCGCGACAGGGGCCTTTAGGTCCCAGCATTTT. Its translation is CASSLSPATGAFRSQHF.

A few counts support this clonotype. The chain employs TRBV7-9 and TRBJ1-1; 12 bases map to TRBD1. V lost 4 bases to trimming and J lost 3 bases; unmatched junction nucleotides: 9. The CDR3 consists of 17 residues. Germline loops: CDR1 SEHNR, CDR2 FQNEAQ (reference sequence). The DNA of the CDR3 is TGTGCCAGCAGCTGGTCCCGGGACAGGGGGCTGGACACTGAAGCTTTCTTT. As protein: CASSWSRDRGLDTEAFF.

The gene calls are TRBV7-2 and TRBJ2-7; D is unresolved. Trimming took 2 bases from V and 3 from J, leaving 11 bases between them. Germline-derived CDR1 and CDR2 are SGHTA and FQGNSA. CDR3 length equals 14 residues. CDR3 protein: CASSLLGRNYEQYV. The CDR3 DNA reads TGTGCCAGCAGCTTATTGGGCAGGAACTACGAGCAGTACGTC.

This clonotype has a handful of counts. This sequence joins TRBV5-4 and TRBJ2-2, with 11 bases lining up with TRBD2. CDR1 is SGHNT and CDR2 is YYREEE in the germline V gene (reference sequence). V shed 3 bases, J shed 4 bases, and the junction held 8 bases outside the gene matches. CDR3 length: 17 residues. For the CDR3, the DNA is TGTGCCAGCAGCTCACCCCTAGCGGGGGGACTCACCGGGGAGCTGTTTTTT. Protein sequence: CASSSPLAGGLTGELFF.

This clonotype was observed many times. The chain has TRBV5-5 and TRBJ2-7; D unclear. V was cut by 4 bases and J by 4 bases, with 18 bases left in between. In germline, CDR1 is SGHKS, CDR2 YYEKEE (reference sequence). This CDR3 spans 15 amino acids. The DNA for the CDR3 is TGTGCCAGCAGCCTATCTTCCGGGCCTCAATACGAGCAGTACGTC. This sequence encodes CASSLSSGPQYEQYV.

The rearrangement joins TRBV7-9 to TRBJ2-5; no clear D. Germline CDR1 reads SEHNR; CDR2 reads FQNEAQ (reference sequence). The germline V and J ends were trimmed by 1 base and 5 bases, with 11 bases remaining between them. This CDR3 comprises 14 residues. The CDR3 spells CASSLGASRETQYF. In DNA, the CDR3 is TGTGCCAGCAGCTTAGGGGCCAGTAGGGAGACCCAGTACTTC.

This clonotype has more than one count but fewer than ten. CDR3 sequence reads: CASSLVQGNTEAFF. For the CDR3, the DNA is TGTGCCAGCAGCTTAGTTCAGGGTAACACTGAAGCTTTCTTT. The chain uses TRBV7-2 and TRBJ1-1; a possible D gene is TRBD1 (5 bases). The CDR3 extends over 14 amino acids. Between the trimmed V and J ends, which lost 1 base and 2 bases, there was a span of 8 bases. Germline V lookup: CDR1 SGHTA, CDR2 FQGNSA.

This clonotype has only a few counts. The chain combines TRBV9 with TRBJ2-2; D is unresolved. Between the trimmed V and J ends, which lost 0 bases and 5 bases, there was a span of 14 bases. The CDR3 is made up of 16 amino acids. Per the germline V gene, CDR1 is SGDLS and CDR2 is YYNGEE. CDR3 DNA sequence: TGTGCCAGCAGCGTAGTCGGCGGAACATGGACCGGGGAGCTGTTTTTT. This gives the protein CASSVVGGTWTGELFF.

This clonotype was seen many times. The chain uses TRBV12-3 or TRBV12-4 and TRBJ1-5, with D hard to call. The germline V and J ends were trimmed by 6 bases and 9 bases, with 15 bases remaining between them. CDR3 length equals 13 residues. DNA of the CDR3: TGTGCCAGCAGCCCTAGCCCGGCCTCGCCCCAGCATTTT. Translated, it gives CASSPSPASPQHF.

This clonotype was counted between two and nine times. The V call is TRBV7-9, the J call TRBJ2-7, with D unresolved. V lost 6 bases, J lost 6 bases, and 9 bases lay in between. Germline CDR1 SEHNR, CDR2 FQNEAQ (reference sequence). The CDR3 is 11 amino acids. CDR3 DNA: TGTGCCAGCAGTTTTTCTACCGAGCAGTACTTC. It translates to CASSFSTEQYF.

This clonotype was seen repeatedly, ten times or more. The junction shows a germline mismatch at one end, possibly a read error. The CDR3 reads CASSLWTGGETQYF. The CDR3 DNA is TGTGCTAGCAGCTTGTGGACAGGGGGAGAGACCCAGTACTTC. The rearrangement joins TRBV7-7 to TRBJ2-5; 10 positions agree with TRBD1. CDR1 and CDR2 from the germline V gene are SSHAT and FNYEAQ (reference sequence). The CDR3 extends over 14 amino acids.

The chain employs TRBV20-1 and TRBJ2-1, with 8 bases aligning to TRBD2. With 0 bases clipped from V and 6 bases from J, the junction kept 10 bases outside the gene matches. The CDR3 runs to 16 residues. Looked up from germline, CDR1 is DFQATT and CDR2 is SNEGSKA (reference sequence). The CDR3 DNA reads TGCAGTGCTAGAGATGCACGGGGGGGCCCTGGCAATGAGCAGTTCTTC. Amino acid sequence: CSARDARGGPGNEQFF.

V is TRBV6-2 or TRBV6-3 and J is TRBJ2-7; no reliable D call. The CDR3 loop spans 11 amino acids. Germline V gene data show CDR1 as MNHEY and CDR2 as SVGEGT. Trimming cost V 5 bases and J 5 bases, with 7 bases left between them. The CDR3 loop reads CASSRANEQYV. CDR3 nucleotide sequence: TGTGCCAGCAGTAGGGCCAACGAGCAGTACGTC.

The rearrangement links TRBV6-5 to TRBJ2-7; D is possibly TRBD2 (5 bases). Germline-derived CDR1 and CDR2 are MNHEY and SVGAGI. This CDR3 has 16 residues. Trimming left V 0 bases short and J 2 bases short, with 14 bases between. CDR3: CASSYSLGDWTYEQYF. The CDR3, as DNA: TGTGCCAGCAGTTACTCGCTGGGAGATTGGACCTACGAGCAGTACTTC.

CDR3 sequence (DNA): TGTGCCAGCAGCTACGACAGACCGAATGAAAAACTGTTTTTT. Encoded protein: CASSYDRPNEKLFF. V and J are TRBV6-2 or TRBV6-3 and TRBJ1-4; TRBD1 is a possible D gene (5 bases). The ends were cut back, 6 bases at V and 5 bases at J, with 13 bases in the middle. Germline values: CDR1 MNHEY, CDR2 SVGEGT. This CDR3 region has 14 residues.

This clonotype showed up just a few times. V usage is TRBV12-3 or TRBV12-4 and J usage is TRBJ2-5; possibly TRBD1 for D (6 bases). The V end was cut by 6 bases, the J end by 5 bases, with 13 bases between. CDR3 size: 13 residues. As DNA, the CDR3 is TGTGCCAGCAGCCCCGCGGACAGCGAGACCCAGTACTTC. It encodes CASSPADSETQYF.

The chain uses TRBV2 and TRBJ2-1, with 8 nucleotides matching TRBD2. Germline V lookup: CDR1 SNHLY, CDR2 FYNNEI. This CDR3 contains 12 residues. V dropped 6 bases and J dropped 6; count of bases not matched to a gene: 1. The CDR3 DNA is TGTGCCAGCAGCGGGGGGGTCAATGAGCAGTTCTTC. It specifies CASSGGVNEQFF.

The chain employs TRBV4-3 and TRBJ1-2, with a possible D match to TRBD1 (5 bases). V was pared by 0 bases and J by 8 bases, with 13 bases between. The CDR3 is 14 amino acids. Germline V lookup: CDR1 LGHNA, CDR2 YSLEER. DNA of the CDR3: TGCGCCAGCAGCCAAGATCATGGGACTTTGGGCTACACCTTC. Translation: CASSQDHGTLGYTF.